This T cell receptor (beta chain) was retrieved from a study of beta chain features in type 1 diabetes. Study results and limitations: Within each of all four CD4+ subsets, Type 1 diabetes patients had TCRB CDR3s that were moderately but significantly shorter. Whether HLA type affects TCRB rearrangement stayed undetermined in the present work. Within patients, naive, central memory and Treg TCRB repertoires seemed more similar than within healthy donors.

In regard to this clone: Its specificity is unknown.

The isolated RNA, all of it, was reverse transcribed, so expressed TCRB transcripts were what got sequenced. Assay used: immunoSEQ multiplex PCR; TCRdb lists only in-frame clones, some missing. The table lists around 150,000 clones, roughly 60% of them singletons. V shed 6 bases and J 2 bases; nucleotides not matched to a gene: 10. Germline CDR1 is MDHEN and CDR2 is SYDVKM. This CDR3 comprises 15 residues. Sequencing was carried out using naive CD4+ T cells from blood. This sequence originates from a man aged 25 to 40 with type 1 diabetes. This chain links TRBV28 with TRBJ2-7, with 7 bases matching TRBD1. CDR3 in amino acids: CASSLSGTEAYEQYF. The CDR3 nucleotides are TGTGCCAGCAGCCTGTCCGGGACAGAGGCCTACGAGCAGTACTTC. Looking up the rest from reference TRBV28 and TRBJ2-7 gives the full variable domain: DVKVTQSSRYLVKRTGEKVFLECVQDMDHENMFWYRQDPGLGLRLIYFSYDVKMKEKGDIPEGYSVSREKKERFSLILESASTNQTSMYLCASSLSGTEAYEQYFGPGTRLTVT.